This TCR beta chain was profiled in a study of T-cell reconstitution after alpha-beta-depleted transplantation in children. Preparing the TCRbeta library involved the use of unique molecular identifiers. TCRdb used MiXCR to reprocess the PCR reads, holding one entry per CDR3 protein. The sample lists fewer than 550,000 distinct CDR3 sequences; roughly 10% were seen once. The sample holds one count of this clonotype. As yet, its antigen is unknown. General study points: Where alpha-beta T cells came from about two months after transplant was reportedly several hundred expanded graft clones. It was surviving recipient T cells and thymic progenitors that gave some patients high TCRbeta diversity at day 60. T-cell numbers and diversity one year post-transplant derived largely from freshly generated T cells.

The germline V and J ends were trimmed by 5 bases and 8 bases, with 20 bases remaining between them. CDR1 is SGHNT and CDR2 is YYREEE in the germline V gene (reference sequence). The CDR3 extends over 15 amino acids. The origin of this receptor is a female patient between 2 and 15 years old who had a stem cell transplant for aplastic anemia, so the T cells may come from the graft donor. The chain recombines TRBV5-4 with TRBJ2-1; possible D gene TRBD2, 5 bases. Sequenced material: PBMCs, mostly from graft donor cells, taken 180 days after TCRalphabeta/CD19-depleted stem cell transplant. CDR3 nucleotides: TGTGCCAGCAGAACCGGGAACCCTCTAAGAGATGAGCAGTTCTTC. Translated: CASRTGNPLRDEQFF.